The clone carrying this T cell receptor (beta chain) was seen a few times. The antigen is unknown. This specimen belongs to a study of early T cells in non-severe SARS-CoV-2 infection. Study-wide background: Unsorted whole blood bulk RNA was sequenced, with unpaired chains. Overall study findings and caveats: Anti-spike CD8 responses were favored by VDJdb matching, which missed private and CD4 specificities.

Per the germline V gene, CDR1 is KGHSH and CDR2 is LQKENI. CDR3 length: 13 amino acids. Between the trimmed V and J ends, which lost 1 base and 4 bases, there was a span of 7 bases. In the library, individual cDNA molecules carried attached unique molecular identifiers. TCRdb fed the 5' RACE reads into MiXCR, producing one record per CDR3 protein. The sample lists about 83,000 distinct CDR3 sequences, approximately 15% occurring once. The rearrangement links TRBV18 to TRBJ1-2, with D possibly being TRBD1 (6 bases). The clonotype originates from an adult who was a healthcare worker with PCR-confirmed SARS-CoV-2 infection or an uninfected control (not recorded which). The sample consisted of whole blood. The CDR3 nucleotides are TGTGCCAGCTCACCACGGGACACCTATGGCTACACCTTC. The encoded protein is CASSPRDTYGYTF.